This TCR beta chain was sequenced for a study of spatial heterogeneity in lung cancer. The overall study: As counted in raw reads, each unique TCR and UMI combination appeared more than ten times on average.

This clonotype was picked up many times. This CDR3 region has 14 residues. Germline values: CDR1 MNHEY, CDR2 SVGAGI. V lost 2 bases and J lost 1, with 5 bases in between. TCRdb re-analysed the 5' RACE reads in MiXCR, keeping a single row per CDR3 protein. The repertoire consists of roughly 48,000 distinct CDR3 sequences, with less than 5.5% occurring once and the leading ten covering around 10%. Time point reported: sample taken at primary tumor resection. Whole RNA, which was extracted from tumor, nontumor lung tissue or frozen PBMC, was sequenced without any cell sorting. Untreated early-stage non-small cell lung cancer patients, around 72 in total, were the donors.

This TCR came from a male donor with early-stage non-small cell lung cancer. This chain joins TRBV6-5 and TRBJ2-2, with D unclear. The sequencing here drew on PBMCs, taken at surgery. The CDR3 loop reads CASSYSGNTGELFF. DNA for the CDR3: TGTGCCAGCAGTTACAGTGGGAACACCGGGGAGCTGTTTTTT.